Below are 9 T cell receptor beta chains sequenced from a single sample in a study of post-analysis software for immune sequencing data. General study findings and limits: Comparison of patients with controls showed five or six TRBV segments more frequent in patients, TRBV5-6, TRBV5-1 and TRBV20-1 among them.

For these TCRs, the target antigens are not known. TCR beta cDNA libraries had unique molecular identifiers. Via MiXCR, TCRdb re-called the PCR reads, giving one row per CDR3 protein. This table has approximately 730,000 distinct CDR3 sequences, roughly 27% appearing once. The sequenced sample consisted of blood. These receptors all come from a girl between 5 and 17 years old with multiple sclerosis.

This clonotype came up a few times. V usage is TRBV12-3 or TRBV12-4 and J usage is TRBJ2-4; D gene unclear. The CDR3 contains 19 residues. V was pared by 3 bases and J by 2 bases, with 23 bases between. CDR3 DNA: TGTGCCAGCAGTTTTTCAGTGTTACAGCATCTCTTCCCCAAAAACATTCAGTACTTC. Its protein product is CASSFSVLQHLFPKNIQYF.

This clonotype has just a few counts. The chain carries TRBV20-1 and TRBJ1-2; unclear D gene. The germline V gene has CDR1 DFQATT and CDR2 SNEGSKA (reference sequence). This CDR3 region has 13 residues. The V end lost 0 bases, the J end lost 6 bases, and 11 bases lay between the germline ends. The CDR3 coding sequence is TGCAGTGCTAGAGATCCGTTCGGGGATGGCTACACCTTC. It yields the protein CSARDPFGDGYTF.

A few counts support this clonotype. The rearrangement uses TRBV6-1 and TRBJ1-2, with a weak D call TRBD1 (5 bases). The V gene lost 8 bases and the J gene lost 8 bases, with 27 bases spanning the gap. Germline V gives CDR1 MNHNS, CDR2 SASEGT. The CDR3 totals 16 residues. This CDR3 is CASSDQPGPRRSGYTF. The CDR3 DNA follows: TGTGCCAGCTCAGATCAGCCGGGACCTCGGCGTTCGGGCTACACCTTC.

CDR3 sequence: CASSLYWRQDYNEQFF. The CDR3 DNA sequence: TGTGCCAGCAGTTTATACTGGCGGCAAGACTACAATGAGCAGTTCTTC. The rearrangement links TRBV27 to TRBJ2-1; D unclear. CDR1 is MNHEY and CDR2 is SMNVEV in the germline V gene (reference sequence). This CDR3 comprises 16 residues. V was cut by 1 base and J by 3 bases, with 13 bases left in between.

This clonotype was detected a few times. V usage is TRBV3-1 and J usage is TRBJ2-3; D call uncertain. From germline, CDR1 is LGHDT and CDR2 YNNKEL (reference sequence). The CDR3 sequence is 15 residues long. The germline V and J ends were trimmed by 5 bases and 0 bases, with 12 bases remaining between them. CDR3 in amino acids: CASSESKGSTDTQYF. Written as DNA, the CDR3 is TGTGCCAGCAGCGAGTCTAAAGGGAGCACAGATACGCAGTATTTT.

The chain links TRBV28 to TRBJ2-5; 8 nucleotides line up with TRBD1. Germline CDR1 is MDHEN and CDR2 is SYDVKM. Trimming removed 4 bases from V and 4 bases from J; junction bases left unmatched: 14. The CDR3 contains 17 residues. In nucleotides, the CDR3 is TGTGCCAGCAGTTCCCCTCCCGGACAGGGCAGTCGAGAGACCCAGTACTTC. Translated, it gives CASSSPPGQGSRETQYF.

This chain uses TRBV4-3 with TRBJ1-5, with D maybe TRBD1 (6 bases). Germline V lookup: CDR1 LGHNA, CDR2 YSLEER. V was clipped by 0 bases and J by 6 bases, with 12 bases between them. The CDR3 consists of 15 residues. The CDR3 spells CASSQDRWGAQPQHF. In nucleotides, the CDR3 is TGCGCCAGCAGCCAAGATCGGTGGGGGGCTCAGCCCCAGCATTTT.

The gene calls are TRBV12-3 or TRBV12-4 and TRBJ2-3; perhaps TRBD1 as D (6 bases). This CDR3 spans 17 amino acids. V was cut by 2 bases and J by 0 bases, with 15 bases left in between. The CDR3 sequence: CASSLSVMDSSTDTQYF. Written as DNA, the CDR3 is TGTGCCAGCAGTTTATCGGTTATGGACAGTAGCACAGATACGCAGTATTTT.

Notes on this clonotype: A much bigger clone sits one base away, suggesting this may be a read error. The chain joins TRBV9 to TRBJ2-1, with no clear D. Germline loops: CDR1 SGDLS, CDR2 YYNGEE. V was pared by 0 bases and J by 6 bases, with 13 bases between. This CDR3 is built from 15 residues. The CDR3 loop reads CASSVGLSECNEQFF. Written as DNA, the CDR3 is TGTGCCAGCAGCGTAGGCCTTTCAGAGTGCAATGAGCAGTTCTTC.